A single sample is the source of the 18 T cell receptor beta chains below, sequenced in a study of blood T cell repertoires in COVID-19. The table came from immunoSEQ multiplex PCR; TCRdb's copy has only in-frame clones and leaves some out. The sample lists 130,000 to 150,000 clones, roughly 77% occurring once. The material sequenced was peripheral blood. Receptor source: a woman aged 65 to 85 with COVID-19, enrolled during active disease.

This clone was observed a single time. This chain uses TRBV7-6 with TRBJ2-3; D call uncertain. The CDR3 sequence is 14 residues long. CDR1 and CDR2 (germline): SGHVS, FNYEAQ. Trimming removed 0 bases from V and 4 bases from J, with 8 bases in between. The CDR3 loop reads CASSLARRADTQYF. The CDR3 coding sequence is TGTGCCAGCAGCTTAGCGAGGCGCGCAGATACGCAGTATTTT.

The chain links TRBV11-3 to TRBJ2-3; TRBD2 aligns across 10 bases. With 6 bases clipped from V and 0 bases from J, the junction kept 0 bases outside the gene matches. Germline V gene lookup returns CDR1 SGHNT and CDR2 YENEEA. The CDR3 is 14 amino acids. The CDR3 DNA sequence: TGTGCCAGCAGTAGCGGGGGGAGCACAGATACGCAGTATTTT. This encodes CASSSGGSTDTQYF.

The chain employs TRBV5-6 and TRBJ1-4, with D perhaps TRBD1 (6 bases). Looked up from germline, CDR1 is SGHDT and CDR2 is YYEEEE. The germline V and J ends were trimmed by 4 bases and 10 bases, with 20 bases remaining between them. CDR3 length: 15 residues. The CDR3 reads CASSLAGAGPGKLFF. The CDR3 DNA reads as TGTGCCAGCAGCCTAGCAGGGGCTGGACCTGGAAAACTGTTTTTT.

The chain is built from TRBV4-2 and TRBJ2-7; D gene unclear. Germline assignment: CDR1 LGHNA and CDR2 YNFKEQ. The germline V and J ends were trimmed by 1 base and 0 bases, with 4 bases remaining between them. The CDR3 sequence is 13 residues long. The CDR3 nucleotides read TGTGCCAGCAGCCAAGTGAGCTCCTACGAGCAGTACTTC. Protein: CASSQVSSYEQYF.

The CDR3 DNA follows: TGTGCCAGCAGCTTAGGGGGGCGATCCTCTCCCGGCACAGATACGCAGTATTTT. This translates into CASSLGGRSSPGTDTQYF. This chain connects TRBV13 to TRBJ2-3, with a possible D match to TRBD1 (5 bases). V dropped 0 bases and J dropped 1 base, with 17 bases sitting between them. The CDR3 consists of 18 residues. Germline loops: CDR1 PRHDT, CDR2 FYEKMQ (reference sequence).

This chain links TRBV7-9 with TRBJ1-2; TRBD1 matches 7 bases. This CDR3 is built from 14 residues. The J segment lost 2 bases and the V segment lost 4 bases, leaving 4 bases of the junction unmatched. Germline CDR1 SEHNR, CDR2 FQNEAQ (reference sequence). CDR3 residues: CASSSMTGNYGYTF. The CDR3 nucleotides are TGTGCCAGCAGCTCAATGACAGGGAACTATGGCTACACCTTC.

This chain connects TRBV28 to TRBJ1-5; unclear D gene. Germline CDR1 reads MDHEN; CDR2 reads SYDVKM. Trimming took 5 bases from V and 6 from J, leaving 20 bases between them. There are 16 residues in the CDR3. The CDR3 coding sequence is TGTGCCAGCAGTCCCTCCGGGGAGTCATCTCGTCAGCCCCAGCATTTT. Protein sequence: CASSPSGESSRQPQHF.

The chain couples TRBV14 to TRBJ1-1; the D is unclear. Trimming pared 6 bases from V and 0 bases from J, leaving 5 bases between. CDR1 SGHDN and CDR2 FVKESK come from the germline V gene. The CDR3 contains 12 residues. The CDR3 DNA reads as TGTGCCAGCAGTCTTATGAACACTGAAGCTTTCTTT. It encodes CASSLMNTEAFF. Full variable domain (missing parts from reference TRBV14 and TRBJ1-1): EAGVTQFPSHSVIEKGQTVTLRCDPISGHDNLYWYRRVMGKEIKFLLHFVKESKQDESGMPNNRFLAERTGGTYSTLKVQPAELEDSGVYFCASSLMNTEAFFGQGTRLTVV.

The chain couples TRBV18 to TRBJ1-6, with TRBD1 matching over 7 bases. The CDR3 is 15 amino acids. Germline CDR1 is KGHSH and CDR2 is LQKENI. V was pared by 5 bases and J by 11 bases, with 12 bases of the junction left unmatched. Written as DNA, the CDR3 is TGTGCCAGCTCATCAACAGGGGATCCATCCGCACCCCTCCACTTT. It is translated as CASSSTGDPSAPLHF.

CDR3 nucleotides: TGTGCCAGCAGCCCGACAGTGACCGACAATGAGCAGTTCTTC. It codes for CASSPTVTDNEQFF. The rearrangement joins TRBV9 to TRBJ2-1, with D possibly matching TRBD1 (5 bases). Germline lookup yields CDR1 SGDLS and CDR2 YYNGEE. The CDR3 covers 14 residues. The V gene lost 4 bases and the J gene lost 5 bases, with 13 bases spanning the gap.

The DNA for the CDR3 is TGTGCCAGCTCACCAAGGTCAGGGGGAAACTATGGCTACACCTTC. Translated: CASSPRSGGNYGYTF. The rearrangement uses TRBV18 and TRBJ1-2, with 7 nucleotides matching TRBD1. This CDR3 is built from 15 residues. Germline V gene data show CDR1 as KGHSH and CDR2 as LQKENI. Germline trimming cut 2 bases from V and 2 bases from J; bases unmatched to any gene: 5.

The CDR3 region is CASSQLMNTEAFF. The CDR3 DNA reads as TGTGCCAGCAGCCAACTAATGAACACTGAAGCTTTCTTT. The chain employs TRBV3-1 (or the pseudogene TRBV3-2) and TRBJ1-1, with D unresolved. The ends were cut back, 2 bases at V and 0 bases at J, with 4 bases in the middle. From germline, CDR1 is LGHDT and CDR2 YNNKEL (reference sequence). The CDR3 sequence is 13 residues long.

V usage is TRBV24-1 and J usage is TRBJ2-7; 8 nucleotides line up with TRBD1. V trimming: 7 bases; J trimming: 5 bases; junction bases outside the gene matches: 12. CDR1 KGHDR and CDR2 SFDVKD come from the germline V gene. The CDR3 is 15 residues long. CDR3 sequence: CATRLQGALINEQYF. In DNA, the CDR3 is TGTGCCACCAGGCTCCAGGGGGCTCTTATCAACGAGCAGTACTTC.

The rearrangement links TRBV6-2 or TRBV6-3 to TRBJ2-3; 7 bases agree with TRBD2. Germline V CDR1 and CDR2: MNHEY, SVGEGT. The CDR3 has 16 amino acids. J was trimmed by 3 bases and V by 3 bases; bases with no gene match: 9. As DNA, the CDR3 is TGTGCCAGCAGTTATCTTTTGGGCGGGGGAACAGATACGCAGTATTTT. Its protein product is CASSYLLGGGTDTQYF.

This chain connects TRBV6-5 to TRBJ1-4; D is uncertain. The V gene's germline CDR1 is MNHEY and CDR2 SVGAGI. Trimming took off 0 bases at V and 8 bases at J, with 13 bases between the two ends. The CDR3 loop spans 15 amino acids. DNA for the CDR3: TGTGCCAGCAGTTACTCGAAGGGAGGCAGGGAAAAACTGTTTTTT. It specifies CASSYSKGGREKLFF.

CDR3 in DNA: TGTGCCTCGAGGCGGGAAGATACGCAGTATTTT. It codes for CASRREDTQYF. V gene TRBV11-1 combines with J gene TRBJ2-3; possibly TRBD2 for D (6 bases). The germline V gene has CDR1 SGHAT and CDR2 FQDESV (reference sequence). The CDR3 totals 11 residues. With 11 bases removed from V and 5 bases from J, the gap between germline ends came to 11 bases.

This chain connects TRBV18 to TRBJ1-3; a weak D match, TRBD1 (5 bases). CDR3 size: 17 residues. The germline V gene encodes CDR1 KGHSH and CDR2 LQKENI. The V end was cut by 1 base, the J end by 1 base, with 14 bases between. The CDR3 loop reads CASSPLEGLWSGNTIYF. The CDR3 coding sequence is TGTGCCAGCTCACCACTGGAGGGGCTCTGGTCTGGAAACACCATATATTTT.

The gene calls are TRBV19 and TRBJ1-4, with 7 bases lining up with TRBD1. Germline assignment: CDR1 LNHDA and CDR2 SQIVND (reference sequence). The CDR3 covers 18 residues. V lost 5 bases, J lost 5 bases, and 17 bases stayed unmatched. For the CDR3, the DNA is TGTGCCAGTAGTGAGGGGGCGGACAGCGGATTCCCAAATGAAAAACTGTTTTTT. Translation: CASSEGADSGFPNEKLFF.